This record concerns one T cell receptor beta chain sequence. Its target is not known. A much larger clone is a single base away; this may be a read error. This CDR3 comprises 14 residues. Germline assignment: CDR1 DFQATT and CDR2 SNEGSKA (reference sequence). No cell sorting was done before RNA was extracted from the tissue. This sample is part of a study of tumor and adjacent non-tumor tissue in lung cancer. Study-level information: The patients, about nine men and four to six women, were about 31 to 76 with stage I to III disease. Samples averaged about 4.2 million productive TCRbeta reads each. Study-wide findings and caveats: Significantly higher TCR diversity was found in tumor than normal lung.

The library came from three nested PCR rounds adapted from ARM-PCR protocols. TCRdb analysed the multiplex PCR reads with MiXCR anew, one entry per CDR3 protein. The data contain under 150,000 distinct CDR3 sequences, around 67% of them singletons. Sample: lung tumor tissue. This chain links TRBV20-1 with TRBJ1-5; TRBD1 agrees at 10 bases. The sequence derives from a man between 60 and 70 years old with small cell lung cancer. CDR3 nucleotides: TGCAATGCCAAGACAGGGGGCGGGGGTCAGCCCCAGCATTTT. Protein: CNAKTGGGGQPQHF.